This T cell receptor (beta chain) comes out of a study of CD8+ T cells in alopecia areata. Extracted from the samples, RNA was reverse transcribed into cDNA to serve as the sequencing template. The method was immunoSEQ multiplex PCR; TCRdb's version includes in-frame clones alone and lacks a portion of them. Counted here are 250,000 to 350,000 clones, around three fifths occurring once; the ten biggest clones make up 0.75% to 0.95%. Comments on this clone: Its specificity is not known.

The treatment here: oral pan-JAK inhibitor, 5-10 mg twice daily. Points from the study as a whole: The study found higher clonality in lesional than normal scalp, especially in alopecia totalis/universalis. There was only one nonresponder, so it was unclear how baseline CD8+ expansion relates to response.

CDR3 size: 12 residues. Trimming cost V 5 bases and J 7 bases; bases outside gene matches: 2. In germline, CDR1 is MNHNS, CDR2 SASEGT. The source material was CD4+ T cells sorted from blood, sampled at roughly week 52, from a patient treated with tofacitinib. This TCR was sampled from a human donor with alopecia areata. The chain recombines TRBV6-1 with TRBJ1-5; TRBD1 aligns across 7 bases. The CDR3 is CASSTGEQPQHF. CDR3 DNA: TGTGCCAGCAGTACAGGGGAACAGCCCCAGCATTTT.